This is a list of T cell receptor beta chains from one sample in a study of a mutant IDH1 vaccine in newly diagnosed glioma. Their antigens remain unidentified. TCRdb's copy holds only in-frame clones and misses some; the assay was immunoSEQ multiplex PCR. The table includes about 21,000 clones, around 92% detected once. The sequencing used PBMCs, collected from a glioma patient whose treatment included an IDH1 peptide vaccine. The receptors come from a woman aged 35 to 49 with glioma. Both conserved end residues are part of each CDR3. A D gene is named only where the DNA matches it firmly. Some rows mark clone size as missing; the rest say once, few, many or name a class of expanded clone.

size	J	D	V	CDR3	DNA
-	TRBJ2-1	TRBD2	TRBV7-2	CASSFQLAGGIDEQFF	TGTGCCAGCAGCTTCCAACTAGCGGGGGGGATCGATGAGCAGTTCTTC
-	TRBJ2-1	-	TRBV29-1	CSVAIGGYEQFF	TGCAGCGTTGCCATAGGGGGGTATGAGCAGTTCTTC
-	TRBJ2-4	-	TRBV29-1	CSVQGLGKNIQYF	TGCAGCGTTCAAGGGCTAGGCAAAAACATTCAGTACTTC
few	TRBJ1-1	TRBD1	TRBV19	CASRRGRDTEAFF	TGTGCCAGTAGGAGGGGGCGCGACACTGAAGCTTTCTTT
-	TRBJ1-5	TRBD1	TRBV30	CAWGPDRGNQPQHF	TGTGCCTGGGGACCTGACAGGGGCAATCAGCCCCAGCATTTT
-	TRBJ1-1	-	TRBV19	CASSKGHAGGNTEAFF	TGTGCCAGTAGTAAGGGACACGCCGGCGGGAACACTGAAGCTTTCTTT
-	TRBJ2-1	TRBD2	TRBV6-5	CASSSSGRAYNEQFF	TGTGCCAGCAGTTCTAGCGGGAGGGCCTACAATGAGCAGTTCTTC
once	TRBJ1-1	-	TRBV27	CASSGTENTEAFF	TGTGCCAGCAGTGGGACGGAAAACACTGAAGCTTTCTTT
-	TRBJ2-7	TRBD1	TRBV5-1	CASSSGQGNYEQYF	TGCGCCAGCAGCTCTGGACAGGGAAACTACGAGCAGTACTTC
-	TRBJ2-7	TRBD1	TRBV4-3	CASSPGGAAEQYF	TGCGCCAGCAGTCCAGGGGGCGCGGCCGAGCAGTACTTC
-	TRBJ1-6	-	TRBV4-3	CASSQDVGSNSPLHF	TGCGCCAGCAGCCAAGACGTAGGGTCGAACTCACCCCTCCACTTT
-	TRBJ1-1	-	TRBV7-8	CASSLGGRPTEAFF	TGTGCCAGCAGCTTAGGCGGCAGACCCACTGAAGCTTTCTTT
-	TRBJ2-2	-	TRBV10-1	CASSDRDTGELFF	TGCGCCAGCAGTGACAGGGACACCGGGGAGCTGTTTTTT
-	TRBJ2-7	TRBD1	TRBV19	CASSTQPRGQGVSYF	TGTGCCAGTAGTACTCAACCAAGAGGACAGGGTGTTTCGTACTTC
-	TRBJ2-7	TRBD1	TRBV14	CASSQDGVRGIEQYF	TGTGCCAGCAGCCAAGACGGGGTCAGGGGGATCGAGCAGTACTTC
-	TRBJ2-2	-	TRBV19	CASSIRRGELFF	TGTGCCAGTAGTATTCGGAGGGGGGAGCTGTTTTTT
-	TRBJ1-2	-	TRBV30	CAWSVEEGGHSNYGYTF	TGTGCCTGGAGTGTCGAAGAGGGGGGCCATTCTAACTATGGCTACACCTTC
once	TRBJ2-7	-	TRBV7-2	CASSFGGSTYEQYF	TGTGCCAGCAGCTTTGGGGGCAGCACCTACGAGCAGTACTTC
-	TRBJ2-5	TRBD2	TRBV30	CASAGGPQETQYF	TGTGCCAGTGCGGGAGGGCCCCAGGAGACCCAGTACTTC
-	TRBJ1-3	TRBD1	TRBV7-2	CASRPTGTSGNTIYF	TGTGCCAGCAGGCCGACAGGGACCTCTGGAAACACCATATATTTT
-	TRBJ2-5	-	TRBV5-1	CASRPEYQETQYF	TGCGCCAGCAGGCCAGAGTACCAAGAGACCCAGTACTTC
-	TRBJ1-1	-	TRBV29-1	CSVEPPVPGLNTEAFF	TGCAGCGTTGAACCTCCCGTTCCGGGACTGAACACTGAAGCTTTCTTT
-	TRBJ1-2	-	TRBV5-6	CASSPIYRYTNYGYTF	TGTGCCAGCAGCCCGATTTATAGGTATACTAACTATGGCTACACCTTC
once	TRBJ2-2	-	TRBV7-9	CAISPRQGPGELFF	TGTGCCATCAGCCCACGGCAGGGGCCCGGGGAGCTGTTTTTT
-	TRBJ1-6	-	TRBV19	CASSVTGPESPLHF	TGTGCCAGTAGTGTAACAGGGCCGGAGTCACCCCTCCACTTT
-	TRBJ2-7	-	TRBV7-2	CASSSGGPYEQYF	TGTGCCAGCAGCTCAGGGGGGCCTTACGAGCAGTACTTC
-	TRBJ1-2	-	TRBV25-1	CASSEYVGIYTF	TGTGCCAGCAGTGAATATGTCGGTATCTACACCTTC
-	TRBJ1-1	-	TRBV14	CASSQAPRIF	TGTGCCAGCAGCCAAGCCCCGCGGATCTTT
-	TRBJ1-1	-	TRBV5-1	CASSFSLGDTEAFF	TGCGCCAGCAGCTTTAGTCTTGGGGACACTGAAGCTTTCTTT
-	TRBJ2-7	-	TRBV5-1	CASSWDGSSYEQYF	TGCGCCAGCAGCTGGGACGGAAGCTCCTACGAGCAGTACTTC
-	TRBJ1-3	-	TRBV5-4	CASSPREQGGNTIYF	TGTGCCAGCAGCCCGAGAGAACAGGGCGGAAACACCATATATTTT
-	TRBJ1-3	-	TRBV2	CASSEGKLAGNTIYF	TGTGCCAGCAGTGAAGGCAAGCTGGCAGGAAACACCATATATTTT
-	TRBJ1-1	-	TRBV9	CASSAGHSRNEAFF	TGTGCCAGCAGCGCGGGACACTCCCGGAATGAAGCTTTCTTT
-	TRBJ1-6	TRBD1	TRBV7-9	CASSRGGTGQSPLHF	TGTGCCAGCAGCCGCGGCGGGACAGGGCAGTCACCCCTCCACTTT
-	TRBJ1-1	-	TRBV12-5	CASGLQGYTEAFF	TGTGCTAGTGGTCTTCAGGGGTACACTGAAGCTTTCTTT
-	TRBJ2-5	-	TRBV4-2	CASSQDPGPYETQYF	TGTGCCAGCAGCCAAGATCCTGGTCCGTATGAGACCCAGTACTTC
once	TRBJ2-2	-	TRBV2	CASRGGARSTGELFF	TGTGCCAGCAGAGGGGGAGCTCGTAGCACCGGGGAGCTGTTTTTT
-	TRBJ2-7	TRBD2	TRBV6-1	CASSTGLVGYEQYF	TGTGCCAGCAGTACCGGACTAGTGGGGTACGAGCAGTACTTC
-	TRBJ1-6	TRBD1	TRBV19	CASTRQGNSPLHF	TGTGCCAGTACCCGACAGGGGAATTCACCCCTCCACTTT
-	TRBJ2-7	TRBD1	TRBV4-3	CASSQDDRGVREQYF	TGCGCCAGCAGCCAAGATGACAGGGGAGTACGGGAGCAGTACTTC
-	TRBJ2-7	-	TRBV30	CAWTLELVGYEQYF	TGTGCCTGGACCCTGGAGCTAGTGGGCTACGAGCAGTACTTC
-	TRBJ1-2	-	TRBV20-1	CSAPSRGYTF	TGCAGTGCTCCATCTCGTGGCTACACCTTC
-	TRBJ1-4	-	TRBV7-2	CASSLEGAFNEKLFF	TGTGCCAGCAGCTTAGAAGGGGCGTTTAATGAAAAACTGTTTTTT
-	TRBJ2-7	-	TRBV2	CAVSNRVLPYEQYF	TGTGCCGTTTCAAACAGGGTCCTCCCCTACGAGCAGTACTTC
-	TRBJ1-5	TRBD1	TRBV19	CASSIPGRGEQPQHF	TGTGCCAGTAGTATCCCCGGCAGGGGGGAACAGCCCCAGCATTTT
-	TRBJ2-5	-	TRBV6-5	CASRSQGAVQETQYF	TGTGCCAGCAGATCACAAGGGGCGGTCCAAGAGACCCAGTACTTC
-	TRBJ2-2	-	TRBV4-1	CASSQDRGATARSGELFF	TGCGCCAGCAGCCAAGATCGGGGGGCCACGGCCCGGTCCGGGGAGCTGTTTTTT
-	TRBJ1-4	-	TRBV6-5	CASSYEATNEKLFF	TGTGCCAGCAGTTACGAGGCAACTAATGAAAAACTGTTTTTT
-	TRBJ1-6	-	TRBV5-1	CASSLGEGPYNSPLHF	TGCGCCAGCAGCTTGGGAGAGGGCCCCTATAATTCACCCCTCCACTTT
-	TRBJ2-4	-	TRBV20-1	CSAGGKNIQYF	TGCAGTGCGGGCGGGAAAAACATTCAGTACTTC
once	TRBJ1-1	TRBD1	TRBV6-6	CASSYGDRDTEAFF	TGTGCCAGCAGTTACGGGGACAGGGACACTGAAGCTTTCTTT
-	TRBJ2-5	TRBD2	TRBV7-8	CASTPWGGSQETQYF	TGTGCCAGCACCCCATGGGGCGGGAGCCAAGAGACCCAGTACTTC
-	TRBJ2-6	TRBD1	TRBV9	CASNRQGVISGANVLTF	TGTGCCAGCAATAGACAGGGGGTTATTTCTGGGGCCAACGTCCTGACTTTC
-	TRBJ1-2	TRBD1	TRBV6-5	CASRTDRGYGYTF	TGTGCCAGCAGGACGGACAGGGGCTATGGCTACACCTTC
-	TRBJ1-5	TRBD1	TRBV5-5	CASSLEGAGSNQPQHF	TGTGCCAGCAGCTTGGAGGGGGCAGGCAGCAATCAGCCCCAGCATTTT